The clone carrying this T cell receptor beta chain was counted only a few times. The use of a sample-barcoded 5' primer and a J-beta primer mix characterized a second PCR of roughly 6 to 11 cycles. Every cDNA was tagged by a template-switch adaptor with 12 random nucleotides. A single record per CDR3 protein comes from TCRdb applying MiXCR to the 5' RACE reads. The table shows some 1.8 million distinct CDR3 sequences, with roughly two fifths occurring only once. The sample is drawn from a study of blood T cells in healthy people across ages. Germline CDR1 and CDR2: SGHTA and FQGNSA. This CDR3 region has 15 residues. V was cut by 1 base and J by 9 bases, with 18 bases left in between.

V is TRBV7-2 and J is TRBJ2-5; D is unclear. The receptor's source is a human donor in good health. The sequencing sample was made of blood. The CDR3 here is CASSLDGPSSAAQYF. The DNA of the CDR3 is TGTGCCAGCAGCTTAGATGGCCCCTCCTCGGCGGCCCAGTACTTC. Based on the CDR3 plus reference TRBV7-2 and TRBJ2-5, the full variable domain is GAGVSQSPSNKVTEKGKDVELRCDPISGHTALYWYRQSLGQGLEFLIYFQGNSAPDKSGLPSDRFSAERTGGSVSTLTIQRTQQEDSAVYLCASSLDGPSSAAQYFGPGTRLLVL.